This passage covers 11 T cell receptor beta chains from one sample sequenced in a study of CD8 T cells in Susac syndrome. The RNA, roughly 0.45 to 1 ug, was put through reverse transcription using random hexamers. A single record per CDR3 protein comes from TCRdb applying MiXCR to the immunoSEQ multiplex PCR reads. The table includes about 140,000 distinct CDR3 sequences, about 94% detected once. The specimen sequenced was CD8+ T cells from PBMCs. These TCRs come from a human donor in good health.

The chain has TRBV25-1 and TRBJ1-2; 11 bases are a match to TRBD1. Germline trimming cut 0 bases from V and 6 bases from J; bases unmatched to any gene: 3. The CDR3 totals 15 residues. CDR1 MGHDK and CDR2 SYGVNS come from the germline V gene. This chain's CDR3 is CASSEYGDRGNGYTF. DNA for the CDR3: TGTGCCAGCAGTGAATACGGGGACAGGGGGAATGGCTACACCTTC.

V gene TRBV5-6 combines with J gene TRBJ1-2; D gene unclear. V was trimmed by 0 bases and J by 8 bases, leaving 5 bases between them. The CDR3 consists of 11 residues. The germline gives CDR1 SGHDT, CDR2 YYEEEE. The CDR3 sequence is CASSLVGGYTF. In nucleotides, the CDR3 is TGTGCCAGCAGCTTGGTTGGCGGCTACACCTTC.

V usage is TRBV27 and J usage is TRBJ1-2; D gene ambiguous. This CDR3 is 12 amino acids long. The V and J ends lost 6 bases and 1 base respectively, with 6 bases between them. Germline V gene sequence: CDR1 MNHEY, CDR2 SMNVEV (reference sequence). The CDR3 DNA is TGTGCCAGCAGGGACGGTAACTATGGCTACACCTTC. Amino acid sequence: CASRDGNYGYTF.

The chain couples TRBV12-3 or TRBV12-4 to TRBJ2-7; weak D call: TRBD2 (5 bases). Trimming left V 3 bases short and J 5 bases short, with 14 bases between. This CDR3 region has 14 residues. CDR3 region: CASSFEGEANEQYF. CDR3 nucleotide sequence: TGTGCCAGCAGTTTTGAGGGCGAGGCCAACGAGCAGTACTTC.

This chain links TRBV5-4 with TRBJ2-1, with TRBD2 identical over 11 bases. Germline V gives CDR1 SGHNT, CDR2 YYREEE (reference sequence). CDR3 length: 15 residues. V trimming: 4 bases; J trimming: 5 bases; junction bases outside the gene matches: 5. For the CDR3, the DNA is TGTGCCAGCAGCCCCTGGACTAGCGGGCACAATGAGCAGTTCTTC. Protein sequence: CASSPWTSGHNEQFF.

This chain connects TRBV5-1 to TRBJ1-1; tentatively, D is TRBD1 (6 bases). CDR1 SGHRS and CDR2 YFSETQ come from the germline V gene. V lost 4 bases and J 1 base, leaving 11 bases between the germline ends. The CDR3 extends over 14 amino acids. CDR3 DNA sequence: TGCGCCAGCAGCGGGGGCCTCACGAACACTGAAGCTTTCTTT. The encoded protein is CASSGGLTNTEAFF.

The chain has TRBV11-2 and TRBJ2-3, with 10 nucleotides matching TRBD2. The length of the CDR3 is 16 residues. J lost 6 bases, V lost 5 bases, and 11 bases had no gene match. The V gene's germline CDR1 is SGHAT and CDR2 FQNNGV. CDR3 bases: TGTGCCAGCAGCCTCAGTGCAGCGGGAGGGCCGGATACGCAGTATTTT. It codes for CASSLSAAGGPDTQYF.

V usage is TRBV15 and J usage is TRBJ1-5, with a possible D match to TRBD1 (6 bases). In germline, CDR1 is LNHNV, CDR2 YYDKDF (reference sequence). The V end was cut by 4 bases, the J end by 2 bases, with 15 bases between. This CDR3 is built from 16 residues. The CDR3 region is CATSTARRQGNQPQHF. For the CDR3, the DNA is TGTGCCACCAGCACGGCCAGGCGACAGGGCAATCAGCCCCAGCATTTT.

This clonotype came up a few times. Here the CDR3 reads CASSLGGLAGANEQFF. The CDR3 nucleotides read TGTGCCAGCAGCTTAGGTGGGCTAGCGGGAGCAAATGAGCAGTTCTTC. The chain combines TRBV7-9 with TRBJ2-1, with TRBD2 identical over 10 bases. The CDR3 has 16 residues. Germline trimming cut 1 base from V and 7 bases from J; bases unmatched to any gene: 7. CDR1 SEHNR and CDR2 FQNEAQ come from the germline V gene (reference sequence).

V is TRBV7-9 and J is TRBJ2-1; 7 nucleotides agree with TRBD1. V gave up 3 bases and J gave up 7 bases; unmatched junction bases: 9. Germline CDR1 is SEHNR and CDR2 is FQNEAQ (reference sequence). CDR3 length equals 15 residues. The CDR3 DNA sequence: TGTGCCAGCAGCTTCCCTGACAGGGTCGGGAATGAGCAGTTCTTC. Translation: CASSFPDRVGNEQFF.

This rearrangement joins TRBV27 to TRBJ2-7; 9 nucleotides align to TRBD1. CDR1 MNHEY and CDR2 SMNVEV come from the germline V gene (reference sequence). The CDR3 is made up of 15 amino acids. The V and J ends lost 7 bases and 6 bases, in that order; junction bases with no gene match: 13. The CDR3 protein is CASTGVPGQGSEQYF. CDR3 nucleotide sequence: TGTGCCAGCACCGGGGTCCCGGGACAGGGATCCGAGCAGTACTTC.